Listed below are T cell receptor beta chains from one sample, sequenced in a study of cytomegalovirus exposure and HLA in healthy donors. Only in-frame clones appear in the TCRdb table, and some are missing; sequencing was by immunoSEQ multiplex PCR. In the table there are about 200,000 clones, roughly 80% of which are singletons. The sequenced material came from PBMCs. These receptors were taken from a girl aged 5 to 17 in good health and CMV-seronegative. CDR3s include the opening cysteine and the closing phenylalanine or tryptophan. D genes are given only for firm matches. The size entry is marked missing in some rows and otherwise reads once, few, many or a size class.

16	TRBD2	TRBJ2-3	.	TRBV6-4	TGTGCCAGCAGTGACCTAAGCGGGGGTAGCACAGATACGCAGTATTTT	CASSDLSGGSTDTQYF
15	TRBD2	TRBJ2-2	once	TRBV27	TGTGCCAGCAGTTTATCGAGCGGGACCACCGGGGAGCTGTTTTTT	CASSLSSGTTGELFF
16	.	TRBJ2-4	.	TRBV18	TGTGCCAGCTCACCACCCTCGGGTGTAGCCAAAAACATTCAGTACTTC	CASSPPSGVAKNIQYF
14	TRBD1	TRBJ2-1	.	TRBV7-3	TGTGCCAGCAGCTCGACAGGGGTGATTAACGAGCAGTTCTTC	CASSSTGVINEQFF
14	TRBD1	TRBJ2-4	.	TRBV27	TGTGCCAGCAGTGTGAGGGACAGTTTCAACATTCAGTACTTC	CASSVRDSFNIQYF
12	.	TRBJ1-2	.	TRBV19	TGTGCCAGTAGTACGCAGGGTCCTGAAGCTCACTTC	CASSTQGPEAHF
15	.	TRBJ1-2	.	TRBV5-1	TGCGCCAGCAGCCCCAGCAGGGTATGGAACTATGGCTACACCTTC	CASSPSRVWNYGYTF
13	.	TRBJ1-2	.	TRBV15	TGTGCCACCAGCACCAGGGGTAACTATGGCTACACCTTC	CATSTRGNYGYTF
12	.	TRBJ1-1	once	TRBV7-2	TGTGCCAGCAGCCGACCGGGGTCCCGGGCTTTCTTT	CASSRPGSRAFF
13	.	TRBJ2-1	.	TRBV7-9	TGTGCCAGCAGCTTAGGAGGCAGAAATGAGCAGTTCTTC	CASSLGGRNEQFF
13	.	TRBJ2-1	.	TRBV14	TGTGCCAGCAGCCCGGGTAGGGGCAATGAGCAGTTCTTC	CASSPGRGNEQFF
15	TRBD2	TRBJ2-1	.	TRBV2	TGTGCCAGCAGTGCAACAGGACTAGCCGACAATGAGCAGTTCTTC	CASSATGLADNEQFF
14	.	TRBJ2-2	.	TRBV27	TGTGCCAGCAGTCCTACTCAGGTTACCGGGGAGCTGTTTTTT	CASSPTQVTGELFF
15	TRBD2	TRBJ2-7	.	TRBV7-2	TGTGCCAGCAGCTACAGAGCGGGGGGTTCCTACGAGCAGTACTTC	CASSYRAGGSYEQYF
14	.	TRBJ1-2	.	TRBV14	TGTGCCAGCAGCCAAGATCTTGCGGTCTTTGGCTACACCTTC	CASSQDLAVFGYTF
15	.	TRBJ2-1	once	TRBV5-1	TGCGCCAGCAGCTTGGAGGCGGGGTATTACAATGAGCAGTTCTTC	CASSLEAGYYNEQFF
15	TRBD1	TRBJ2-5	.	TRBV10-3	TGTGCCATCAGAGCAACCCCACAGGGGGCAGAGACCCAGTACTTC	CAIRATPQGAETQYF
14	.	TRBJ1-1	.	TRBV29-1	TGCAGCGCTGGACCGAGTTCCGGGGGGGTAGAAGCTTTCTTT	CSAGPSSGGVEAFF
16	TRBD1	TRBJ2-1	.	TRBV28	TGTGCCAGCAGTGCAAAAGACAGGGGGCTCCGCAATGAGCAGTTCTTC	CASSAKDRGLRNEQFF
16	TRBD1	TRBJ1-2	.	TRBV19	TGTGCCAGTAGTAGTCCCCCAACAGGGGTCGACTATGGCTACACCTTC	CASSSPPTGVDYGYTF
19	.	TRBJ1-3	.	TRBV7-2	TGTGCCAGCAGCCGAAAAAGATACGGGGAGCTGATGGCTGGAAACACCATATATTTT	CASSRKRYGELMAGNTIYF
15	TRBD2	TRBJ2-5	.	TRBV5-4	TGTGCCAGCAGCCCAACTAGCGGGGTGGAGGAGACCCAGTACTTC	CASSPTSGVEETQYF
18	TRBD2	TRBJ2-3	.	TRBV5-1	TGCGCCAGCAGCTTGGCCTTGACTAGCGGGAGGGGTACAGATACGCAGTATTTT	CASSLALTSGRGTDTQYF
17	.	TRBJ1-1	.	TRBV11-2	TGTGCCAGCAGCTTAGCTCCCCCCGGAAGAGGGAACACTGAAGCTTTCTTT	CASSLAPPGRGNTEAFF
16	TRBD2	TRBJ2-1	once	TRBV28	TGTGCCAGCAGTGCCCTCCAGGGACTAGTAGGCAATGAGCAGTTCTTC	CASSALQGLVGNEQFF
12	.	TRBJ1-1	.	TRBV28	TGTGCCAGCAGTTTCCAGGGGCTGGAAGCTTTCTTT	CASSFQGLEAFF
18	TRBD2	TRBJ2-7	.	TRBV9	TGTGCCAGCAGGCCTATGTCCTTTCGCGGGAGTAAAATATACGAGCAGTACTTC	CASRPMSFRGSKIYEQYF
14	TRBD1	TRBJ2-7	.	TRBV5-1	TGCGCCAGCAGCTCCCGGGACAGACTCTACGAGCAGTACTTC	CASSSRDRLYEQYF
17	.	TRBJ1-2	.	TRBV9	TGTGCCAGCAGCGTAGCTGAGACAACACTCGGATGGTATGGCTACACCTTC	CASSVAETTLGWYGYTF
13	.	TRBJ1-1	.	TRBV15	TGTGCCACCAGCAGTCGAGGGCTCACTGAAGCTTTCTTT	CATSSRGLTEAFF
16	TRBD1	TRBJ2-7	.	TRBV11-2	TGTGCCAGCAGCTTTGGCGCCGGGACAGGGCACGACGAGCAGTACTTC	CASSFGAGTGHDEQYF
14	.	TRBJ2-3	.	TRBV30	TGTGCCTGGAGTTTAGGGGGAACCACAGATACGCAGTATTTT	CAWSLGGTTDTQYF
15	.	TRBJ1-1	.	TRBV27	TGTGCCAGCAGTCTCAGGGCAGACATGAACACTGAAGCTTTCTTT	CASSLRADMNTEAFF
16	.	TRBJ2-7	.	TRBV4-1	TGCGCCAGCAGCCAAGATTCCAGGACAGCCTCCTACGAGCAGTACTTC	CASSQDSRTASYEQYF
13	.	TRBJ1-2	.	TRBV19	TGTGCCAGTAGAACGACAGGAGGCTATGGCTACACCTTC	CASRTTGGYGYTF
12	.	TRBJ1-2	.	TRBV30	TGTGCCTGGACCCAGCTGGGAGGGGGCTACACCTTC	CAWTQLGGGYTF
15	.	TRBJ2-1	.	TRBV19	TGTGCCAGTAGTGGCCGAGCTAGTTCCTACAATGAGCAGTTCTTC	CASSGRASSYNEQFF
13	.	TRBJ2-5	.	TRBV10-3	TGTGCCATCGCCGGCAGGGGGGAAGAGACCCAGTACTTC	CAIAGRGEETQYF
17	TRBD2	TRBJ2-1	.	TRBV5-6	TGTGCCAGCAGCTCCAATTTAGGACTAGCGACCTACAATGAGCAGTTCTTC	CASSSNLGLATYNEQFF
17	.	TRBJ1-5	.	TRBV4-1	TGCGCCAGCAGCCAAGATGGGCACACAAGGATGTTTGAACCCCAGCATTTT	CASSQDGHTRMFEPQHF
13	.	TRBJ2-1	.	TRBV2	TGTGCCAGCAGCGCGGGACTGGGCAATGAGCAGTTCTTC	CASSAGLGNEQFF
16	.	TRBJ1-4	.	TRBV29-1	TGCAGCGTTGAGGTGTCAGGCCTTGCAACTAATGAAAAACTGTTTTTT	CSVEVSGLATNEKLFF
18	TRBD2	TRBJ2-3	.	TRBV4-1	TGCGCCAGCAGCCAAGAACCTAGACTAGCGGGGGTCACAGATACGCAGTATTTT	CASSQEPRLAGVTDTQYF
13	.	TRBJ1-2	.	TRBV7-3	TGTGCCAACGGTCTTTGGGGGGACTATGGCTACACCTTC	CANGLWGDYGYTF
17	TRBD2	TRBJ2-5	.	TRBV7-2	TGTGCCAGCAGCGAAATGGGCGGGGGGGCCGCGCAAGAGACCCAGTACTTC	CASSEMGGGAAQETQYF
15	.	TRBJ2-7	.	TRBV25-1	TGTGCCAGCAGTGGTGCCGGGACACGTGCCTACGAGCAGTACTTC	CASSGAGTRAYEQYF
16	.	TRBJ1-4	.	TRBV2	TGTGCCAGCAGACTTTTTAGGGGAGCGGGGGTTGAAAAACTGTTTTTT	CASRLFRGAGVEKLFF
18	.	TRBJ1-4	.	TRBV7-2	TGTGCCAGCAGCTTAGAAGTGGGGGCGCGGGCAACTAATGAAAAACTGTTTTTT	CASSLEVGARATNEKLFF
12	.	TRBJ2-7	.	TRBV28	TGTGCCAGCAGTAGGGGCAGGTACGAGCAGTACTTC	CASSRGRYEQYF
12	.	TRBJ1-5	.	TRBV2	TGTGCCAGCAGTGACCTAAATCAGCCCCAGCATTTT	CASSDLNQPQHF
16	.	TRBJ2-1	.	TRBV5-1	TGCGCCAGCAGCTTGGCCCCGGGAGCTGTTAGCAATGAGCAGTTCTTC	CASSLAPGAVSNEQFF
17	.	TRBJ1-1	.	TRBV27	TGTGCCAGCAGTTTAATGGGCGGGGGGACACTGAACACTGAAGCTTTCTTT	CASSLMGGGTLNTEAFF
17	TRBD2	TRBJ2-1	.	TRBV27	TGTGCCAGCAGTTCCCTCGAGGGACTAGCGGGGGGTATACTGCAGTTCTTC	CASSSLEGLAGGILQFF
13	.	TRBJ1-4	.	TRBV18	TGTGCCAGCTCACCAGGGCAGGGAGAAAAACTGTTTTTT	CASSPGQGEKLFF
13	TRBD1	TRBJ1-2	.	TRBV6-5	TGTGCCAGCAGTAACAGGGGGCAATATGGCTACACCTTC	CASSNRGQYGYTF
14	.	TRBJ2-3	.	TRBV11-1	TGTGCCAGCAGCTCAGGACAGTCAACAGATACGCAGTATTTT	CASSSGQSTDTQYF
17	TRBD1	TRBJ1-3	.	TRBV5-1	TGCGCCAGCAGCTTGGCCGGGACAGGTGACAGCGGAAACACCATATATTTT	CASSLAGTGDSGNTIYF
13	.	TRBJ2-3	.	TRBV28	TGTGCCAGCGTGGGGGCCACCCCAGATACGCAGTATTTT	CASVGATPDTQYF
16	.	TRBJ1-4	few	TRBV19	TGTGCCAGTAGACGCTTGGGCCTTGCAACTAATGAAAAACTGTTTTTT	CASRRLGLATNEKLFF